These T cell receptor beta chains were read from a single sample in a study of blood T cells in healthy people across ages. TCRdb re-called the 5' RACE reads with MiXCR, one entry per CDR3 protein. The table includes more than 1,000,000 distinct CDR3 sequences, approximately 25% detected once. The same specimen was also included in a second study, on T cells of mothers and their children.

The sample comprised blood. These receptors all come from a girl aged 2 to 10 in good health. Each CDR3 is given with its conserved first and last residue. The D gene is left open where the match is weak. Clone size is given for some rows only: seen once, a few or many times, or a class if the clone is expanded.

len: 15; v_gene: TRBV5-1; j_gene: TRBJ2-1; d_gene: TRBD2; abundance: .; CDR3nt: TGCGCCAGCAGCTTACGGACTAGCGGGGACAATGAGCAGTTCTTC; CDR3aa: CASSLRTSGDNEQFF
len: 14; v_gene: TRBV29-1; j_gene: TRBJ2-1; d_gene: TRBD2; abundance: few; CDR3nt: TGCAGCGCCACCCAGACTAGCGCCTACAATGAGCAGTTCTTC; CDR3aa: CSATQTSAYNEQFF
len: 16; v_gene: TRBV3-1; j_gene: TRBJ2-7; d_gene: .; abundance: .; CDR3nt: TGTGCCAGCAGCCAAAGTCGTCCCGGGAACTCCTACGAGCAGTACTTC; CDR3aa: CASSQSRPGNSYEQYF
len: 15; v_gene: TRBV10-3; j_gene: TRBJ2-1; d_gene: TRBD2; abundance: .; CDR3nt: TGTGCCATCAGCTCCGTACGCGGGAGCCGGGATGAGCAGTTCTTC; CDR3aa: CAISSVRGSRDEQFF
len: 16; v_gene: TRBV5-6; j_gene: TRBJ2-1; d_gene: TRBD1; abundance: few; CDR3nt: TGTGCCAGCAGTAGATTGGGACAGGGAACAAACAATGAGCAGTTCTTC; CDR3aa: CASSRLGQGTNNEQFF
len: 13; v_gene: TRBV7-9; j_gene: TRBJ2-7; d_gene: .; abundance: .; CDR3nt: TGTGCCAGCAGCCGGACAGAGGACTACGAGCAGTACTTC; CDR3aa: CASSRTEDYEQYF
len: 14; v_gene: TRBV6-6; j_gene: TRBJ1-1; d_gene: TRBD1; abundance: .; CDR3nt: TGTGCCAGCATTCGACAGGGGGCGAACACTGAAGCTTTCTTT; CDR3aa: CASIRQGANTEAFF
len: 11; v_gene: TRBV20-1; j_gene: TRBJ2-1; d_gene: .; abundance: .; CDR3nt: TGCAGTGCCCGCCTCGTGACAGAGCAGTTCTTC; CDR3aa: CSARLVTEQFF
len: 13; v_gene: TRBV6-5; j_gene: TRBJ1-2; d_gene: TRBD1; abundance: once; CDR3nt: TGTGCCAGCAGCCCGGGACAGGGTTCCGGCTACACCTTC; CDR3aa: CASSPGQGSGYTF
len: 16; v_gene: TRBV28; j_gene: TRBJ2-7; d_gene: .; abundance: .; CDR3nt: TGTGCCAGCAGTTCGATGGAGGCAGTCAAATCCTACGCGCAGTACTTC; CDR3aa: CASSSMEAVKSYAQYF
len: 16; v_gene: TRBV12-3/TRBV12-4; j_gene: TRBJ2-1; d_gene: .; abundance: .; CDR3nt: TGTGCCAGCAGTTTGGATGGCAGGGTTTTCTTCAATGAGCAGTTCTTC; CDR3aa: CASSLDGRVFFNEQFF
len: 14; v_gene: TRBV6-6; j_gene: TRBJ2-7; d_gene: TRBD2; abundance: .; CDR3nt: TGTGCCAGCAGTTACTCGACTAGCGGGAGGGAGCAGTACTTC; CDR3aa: CASSYSTSGREQYF
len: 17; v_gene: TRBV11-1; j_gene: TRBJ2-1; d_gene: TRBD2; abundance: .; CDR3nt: TGTGCCAGCAGCTCCGGACTAGCGGGAGCTCCTTCGAATGAGCAGTTCTTC; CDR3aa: CASSSGLAGAPSNEQFF